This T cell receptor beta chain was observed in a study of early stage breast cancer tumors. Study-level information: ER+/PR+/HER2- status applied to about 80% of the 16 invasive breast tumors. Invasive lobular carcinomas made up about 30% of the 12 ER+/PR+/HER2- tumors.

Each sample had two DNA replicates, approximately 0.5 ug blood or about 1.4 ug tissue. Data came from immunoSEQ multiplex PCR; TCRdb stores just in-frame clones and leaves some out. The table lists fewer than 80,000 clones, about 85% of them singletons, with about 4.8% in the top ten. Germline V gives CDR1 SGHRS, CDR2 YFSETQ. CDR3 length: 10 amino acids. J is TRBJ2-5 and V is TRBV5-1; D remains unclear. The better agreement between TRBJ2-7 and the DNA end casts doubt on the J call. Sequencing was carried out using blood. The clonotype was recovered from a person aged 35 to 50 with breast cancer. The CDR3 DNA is TGCGCCAGCAGCTTGTACGAGCAGTACTTC. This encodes CASSLYEQYF.